The clone carrying this TCR beta chain was recorded once. V shed 2 bases and J 2 bases; nucleotides not matched to a gene: 1. Germline assignment: CDR1 SGHDT and CDR2 YYEEEE. This CDR3 spans 14 amino acids. This record comes from a study of sequential checkpoint blockade in melanoma. Noted treatment: randomized to nivolumab then ipilimumab (arm A) or the reverse (arm B). TCRdb's copy holds only in-frame clones and misses some; the assay was immunoSEQ multiplex PCR. The sample carries roughly 13,000 clones, roughly two thirds recorded once. The chain couples TRBV5-6 to TRBJ2-1, with 7 bases that match TRBD2. Sequencing was performed on CD8+ T cells sorted from blood (inferred from file names), taken from a patient given nivolumab and ipilimumab in sequence. The TCR originated in a human donor with melanoma. CDR3 sequence: CASSLSGTYNEQFF. CDR3 DNA sequence: TGTGCCAGCAGCTTAAGCGGGACCTACAATGAGCAGTTCTTC.